The 13 T cell receptor beta chains below come from one sample, sequenced in a study of metastatic and nonmetastatic thyroid tumors. TCRdb re-called the PCR reads via MiXCR. Of about 19,000 clones listed, 15% to 20% were seen once; the top ten hold 15% to 20%. Before thyroid surgery, none of the patients had received any treatment. The sample taken for sequencing was blood. These receptors originate from a male donor with papillary thyroid cancer or a benign thyroid nodule (not recorded which). Some clones in this sample may be carry-over from other donors' samples.

This chain joins TRBV20-1 and TRBJ1-1; no reliable D call. This CDR3 is 14 amino acids long. V lost 1 base, J lost 3 bases, and 12 bases lay in between. CDR1 and CDR2 from the germline V gene are DFQATT and SNEGSKA (reference sequence). The CDR3 region is CSARAPGRDTEAFF. In DNA form, the CDR3 reads TGCAGTGCTAGAGCCCCGGGGAGGGACACTGAAGCTTTCTTT.

This rearrangement joins TRBV4-1 to TRBJ2-7; 10 nucleotides agree with TRBD1. This CDR3 comprises 16 residues. V shed 5 bases and J 4 bases; nucleotides not matched to a gene: 11. Germline CDR1 and CDR2: MGHRA and YSYEKL. The CDR3 DNA reads TGCGCCAGCAGCTCTCGTCCGGACAGGGGGGATTACGAGCAGTACTTC. It encodes CASSSRPDRGDYEQYF.

This clone came up many times. The CDR3 region is CASSHFKGGGYGYTF. CDR3 sequence (DNA): TGTGCCAGCAGCCACTTCAAGGGTGGTGGCTATGGCTACACCTTC. This rearrangement joins TRBV14 to TRBJ1-2; D is unclear. Germline loops: CDR1 SGHDN, CDR2 FVKESK. Trimming stripped 3 bases from V and 4 bases from J, with 15 bases between. This CDR3 is 15 amino acids long.

This clone was observed a few times. CDR3: CASSGRAADTQYF. The DNA of the CDR3 is TGTGCCAGCAGTGGGAGGGCCGCAGATACGCAGTATTTT. The chain is built from TRBV27 and TRBJ2-3; TRBD2 aligns across 7 bases. This CDR3 has 13 residues. The J segment lost 4 bases and the V segment lost 5 bases, leaving 3 bases of the junction unmatched. Germline V gene lookup returns CDR1 MNHEY and CDR2 SMNVEV (reference sequence).

This clone was seen many times. V usage is TRBV3-1 and J usage is TRBJ1-4, with unresolved D. Trimming cost V 0 bases and J 5 bases, with 10 bases left between them. The CDR3 is 15 amino acids. Germline CDR1 is LGHDT and CDR2 is YNNKEL (reference sequence). CDR3 protein: CASSQDFYGNEKLFF. DNA of the CDR3: TGTGCCAGCAGCCAAGATTTTTACGGGAATGAAAAACTGTTTTTT.

This clone was seen repeatedly, ten times or more. J is TRBJ2-1 and V is TRBV19; TRBD1 is a possible D gene (5 bases). Trimming shortened V by 3 bases and J by 4 bases, and 16 bases separated the two germline ends. Germline V gives CDR1 LNHDA, CDR2 SQIVND (reference sequence). CDR3 length: 16 amino acids. The CDR3 DNA reads TGTGCCAGTAGTATTCCTAAGGGAAGGGGTTACAATGAGCAGTTCTTC. Residues: CASSIPKGRGYNEQFF.

This clone was seen many times. The chain has TRBV7-6 and TRBJ1-2; D not certain. This CDR3 spans 14 amino acids. Germline V gives CDR1 SGHVS, CDR2 FNYEAQ. V gave up 2 bases and J gave up 4 bases, with 11 bases separating them. The CDR3 bases are TGTGCCAGCAGCTTAACCCCTTCTGGCTATGGCTACACCTTC. Its translation is CASSLTPSGYGYTF.

This clone was seen a handful of times. The rearrangement links TRBV6-1 to TRBJ1-1; a possible D gene is TRBD1 (5 bases). Germline V CDR1 and CDR2: MNHNS, SASEGT. V was cut by 7 bases and J by 3 bases, with 12 bases left in between. CDR3 length equals 13 residues. The DNA for the CDR3 is TGTGCCAGCACCCGCCAGGGCCACACTGAAGCTTTCTTT. Translation gives CASTRQGHTEAFF.

The sample holds many counts of this clone. The CDR3 DNA sequence: TGTGCCAGCAGCTTAACCCTTTACTCCTACGAGCAGTACTTC. This gives the protein CASSLTLYSYEQYF. The chain joins TRBV5-8 to TRBJ2-7, with unresolved D. The germline gives CDR1 SGHTS, CDR2 YDEGEE. This CDR3 spans 14 amino acids. Between the trimmed V and J ends, which lost 2 bases and 0 bases, there was a span of 9 bases.

This clone was recorded at least ten times. Being one base from a much bigger clone, this may be a read error. The chain couples TRBV28 to TRBJ2-2; perhaps TRBD2 as D (5 bases). This CDR3 region has 14 residues. The germline V gene has CDR1 MDHEN and CDR2 SYDVKM. The CDR3 reads CASSRTGNTGELSF. CDR3 in DNA: TGTGCCAGCAGTCGGACCGGGAACACCGGGGAGCTGTCTTTT.

On this clone: This may be a read error: a much more frequent sequence differs by one nucleotide. The chain has TRBV7-9 and TRBJ1-4; the match to TRBD1 covers 7 bases. The CDR3 extends over 15 amino acids. Looked up from germline, CDR1 is SEHNR and CDR2 is FQNEAQ (reference sequence). The CDR3 nucleotides are TGTGCCAGCAGGGACCACAGGGGTGGAATTGAAAAACTGCTTTTT. Encoded protein: CASRDHRGGIEKLLF.

The V and J genes are TRBV30 and TRBJ2-7; 7 bases are a match to TRBD1. Germline CDR1 reads GTSNPN; CDR2 reads SVGIG (reference sequence). V lost 3 bases and J lost 4; bases outside the gene matches: 3. The CDR3 length is 12 residues. The CDR3 loop is CAWSQGEYEQYF. DNA of the CDR3: TGTGCCTGGAGCCAGGGGGAGTACGAGCAGTACTTC.

The CDR3 loop reads CASSLDSGSSPLHF. CDR3 nucleotides: TGTGCCAGCAGTCTAGACAGTGGAAGTTCACCCCTCCACTTT. The V and J genes are TRBV27 and TRBJ1-6; D might be TRBD1 (5 bases). Germline CDR1 is MNHEY and CDR2 is SMNVEV (reference sequence). Trimming removed 5 bases at V and 9 bases at J, with 14 bases between. This CDR3 is built from 14 residues.